The source of this T cell receptor beta chain is a study of blood T cell repertoires in COVID-19 (dated by TCRdb to the early 2020s). Context from the whole study: Samples covering the acute and convalescent phases of COVID-19 were provided by collaborators in the United States, Italy and Spain. HLA class I and class II types, where available, came from metadata supplied by the sample provider rather than from assay-based typing. The samples were drawn from the first 160 participants of the ongoing ImmuneRACE study and from 950 to 1,500 subjects provided by 6 global collaborators. The repertoires were released in a freely available public database meant as a resource for research on the immune response to SARS-CoV-2. The sample metadata nearly always contained a de-identified subject ID, COVID-19 status, age in years and sex. The prospective study material was composed of cDNA or gDNA derived from T cells, B-cell-depleted T cells, or PBMCs. Subjects who had been exposed to COVID-19, were actively infected with it, or had recovered from it provided the deeply sampled blood TCRbeta repertoires that made up the dataset. Here is what the overall study found, with its caveats: The amount of clinical and demographic metadata varied by source and participant and was provided uncurated.

For CDR1 and CDR2, the germline V gene lists SGHRS and YFSETQ. V loses 0 bases of germline sequence and J loses 2 bases, and the interval between the two ends is 6 bases. From the cysteine through the phenylalanine, the CDR3 covers 14 amino acids. The read is trimmed to its CDR3 DNA, 42 bases read in frame from base 1. TCRbeta CDR3 regions were amplified from genomic DNA using the immunoSEQ Assay, a bias-controlled multiplex PCR. In the authors' own workflow: The number of nucleated cells in each sample was estimated from the amplification of reference gene primers within the assay. To quantify the absolute abundance of each unique TCRbeta CDR3 rearrangement, sequence reads were collapsed and filtered. Productive Simpson clonality was computed per sample as the square root of Simpson's diversity index over productive rearrangements. TCRdb mirrors the immuneACCESS table, restricted to in-frame sequences. Some clones are absent from its copies; in checked studies, under half trace to an unresolved V gene, and the reason for the others is unknown. For V, J and clone size, that table is used; D and trimming come from the DNA. For this sample there are tens of thousands of clones; roughly 74% appear just once. The leading ten clones occupy roughly 30% of the sample.

The collaborating institutions used their own protocols to collect whole blood in K2EDTA tubes. Collaborator samples were shipped for TCRbeta analysis as frozen whole blood, isolated PBMCs, or DNA extracted from either sample type. Note on this clone: No antigen is known for it. There are no base qualities to consult, and no much larger clone falls within one base.

This sequence was found in an elderly woman with acute or convalescent COVID-19. The rearrangement joined TRBV5-1 to TRBJ1-3; TRBD1 could be the D gene, as 6 bases match. Sequenced: peripheral blood. The DNA reads TGCGCCAGCAGCTTGGGGGGGCCTGGAAACACCATATATTTT. Its amino acids are CASSLGGPGNTIYF.